These 28 T cell receptor beta chains were all obtained from the same sample, sequenced in a study of CD8 T cells in Susac syndrome (dated by TCRdb to 2018 to 2020). The method was the immunoSEQ multiplex PCR assay. RNA was extracted using the RNeasy kit, and about 0.5 to 1 ug of the RNA was reverse transcribed with random hexamers. TCRdb ran its own pipeline on the public reads, namely fastp trimming at Q25 and MiXCR clone calling, and kept in-frame beta chains. Duplicate CDR3 protein sequences are folded into a single record with the most common DNA and genes. This sample has more than 100,000 distinct CDR3 sequences in its table, and 80% to 85% of those were observed once. Roughly 0.5% of the sample is in the top ten clones. The material sequenced was CD8+ T cells from PBMCs. The receptors shown here come from a human donor with multiple sclerosis.

V and J are TRBV5-1 and TRBJ2-1; 7 bases agree with TRBD2. Germline assignment: CDR1 SGHRS and CDR2 YFSETQ. This CDR3 contains 17 residues. The V and J ends lost 0 bases and 9 bases, in that order; junction bases with no gene match: 15. The CDR3 here is CASSLAPLAEMGGEQFF. DNA for the CDR3: TGCGCCAGCAGCTTGGCCCCCCTAGCGGAGATGGGGGGTGAGCAGTTCTTC.

V usage is TRBV6-2 or TRBV6-3 and J usage is TRBJ1-2; unclear D gene. V was cut by 2 bases and J by 6 bases, with 13 bases left in between. This CDR3 region has 14 residues. Germline CDR1 reads MNHEY; CDR2 reads SVGEGT. DNA of the CDR3: TGTGCCAGCAGTTACCCATACTATTTTGATGGCTACACCTTC. It is translated as CASSYPYYFDGYTF.

The chain combines TRBV3-1 with TRBJ1-1; D gene ambiguous. V shed 0 bases and J shed 3 bases, with 20 bases lying between them. The CDR3 loop spans 18 amino acids. Germline V gene data show CDR1 as LGHDT and CDR2 as YNNKEL (reference sequence). CDR3 sequence: CASSQDLSRADGHTEAFF. The CDR3 nucleotides are TGTGCCAGCAGCCAAGATCTTTCGCGGGCGGATGGACACACTGAAGCTTTCTTT.

The V and J genes are TRBV10-3 and TRBJ2-7; TRBD1 agrees at 9 bases. V shed 7 bases and J 3 bases; nucleotides not matched to a gene: 10. Germline lookup yields CDR1 ENHRY and CDR2 SYGVKD. The CDR3 sequence is 15 residues long. The CDR3 bases are TGTGCCATCAAGTCGACCCGGGACAGGGACTACGAGCAGTACTTC. As protein: CAIKSTRDRDYEQYF.

This clonotype has only one observation. J is TRBJ2-1 and V is TRBV4-2; unclear D gene. V lost 0 bases and J lost 8, with 14 bases in between. Germline V lookup: CDR1 LGHNA, CDR2 YNFKEQ. This CDR3 is 15 amino acids long. The CDR3 here is CASSQDKAWIDEQFF. The CDR3 DNA reads TGTGCCAGCAGCCAAGATAAGGCGTGGATCGATGAGCAGTTCTTC.

The rearrangement joins TRBV13 to TRBJ1-4, with a possible D match to TRBD1 (5 bases). The CDR3 is 15 amino acids. Germline V gene sequence: CDR1 PRHDT, CDR2 FYEKMQ (reference sequence). With 3 bases removed from V and 5 bases from J, the gap between germline ends came to 13 bases. CDR3 residues: CASSLVGTANEKLFF. CDR3 DNA sequence: TGTGCCAGCAGCTTGGTCGGGACGGCCAATGAAAAACTGTTTTTT.

The chain joins TRBV7-9 to TRBJ2-1, with 7 bases fitting TRBD1. There are 15 residues in the CDR3. The V segment lost 4 bases and the J segment 7 bases; nucleotides outside the gene matches: 10. CDR1 is SEHNR and CDR2 is FQNEAQ in the germline V gene (reference sequence). The CDR3 is CASSSEKTGWNEQFF. CDR3 nucleotide sequence: TGTGCCAGCAGCTCCGAGAAGACAGGGTGGAATGAGCAGTTCTTC.

In this sample, this clonotype turned up a few times. The chain links TRBV4-1 to TRBJ2-5, with D possibly matching TRBD2 (6 bases). V was pared by 4 bases and J by 4 bases, with 19 bases between. The CDR3 covers 16 residues. CDR1 MGHRA and CDR2 YSYEKL come from the germline V gene. The DNA for the CDR3 is TGCGCCAGCAGCCCCACCCCGGGGGTCATCGGAGAGACCCAGTACTTC. It specifies CASSPTPGVIGETQYF.

This chain uses TRBV19 with TRBJ2-6; no firm D call. The germline CDR1 and CDR2 sequences are LNHDA and SQIVND (reference sequence). This CDR3 has 13 residues. V gave up 6 bases and J gave up 0 bases, with 3 bases separating them. CDR3: CASRPSGANVLTF. In DNA form, the CDR3 reads TGTGCCAGTAGGCCCTCTGGGGCCAACGTCCTGACTTTC.

The count of this clonotype is one. The chain uses TRBV30 and TRBJ1-1; no clear D. Germline-derived CDR1 and CDR2 are GTSNPN and SVGIG (reference sequence). The CDR3 runs 13 residues. V lost 3 bases and J lost 5, with 13 bases in between. This CDR3 is CAWRAATWTEAFF. The CDR3 DNA reads as TGTGCCTGGAGGGCAGCAACCTGGACTGAAGCTTTCTTT.

This clonotype came up once. The chain couples TRBV6-6 to TRBJ2-1, with 7 bases lining up with TRBD2. The CDR3 is 16 amino acids. The germline gives CDR1 MNHNY, CDR2 SVGAGI (reference sequence). Germline trimming cut 0 bases from V and 4 bases from J; bases unmatched to any gene: 6. Written as DNA, the CDR3 is TGTGCCAGCAGTTACTCGATACAGCGGGAATACAATGAGCAGTTCTTC. Translating gives CASSYSIQREYNEQFF.

The chain couples TRBV4-1 to TRBJ1-1; unclear D gene. V lost 8 bases and J lost 7, with 14 bases in between. This CDR3 contains 12 residues. Germline values: CDR1 MGHRA, CDR2 YSYEKL. The CDR3 DNA is TGCGCCAGCCGAGGACTGAGGGTTGAAGCTTTCTTT. This sequence encodes CASRGLRVEAFF.

The chain is built from TRBV6-1 and TRBJ2-1, with 12 bases fitting TRBD2. The length of the CDR3 is 17 residues. Trimming at V came to 6 bases and at J to 5 bases, leaving 11 bases not matched to a gene. Germline CDR1 and CDR2: MNHNS and SASEGT. CDR3 loop: CASRGGLAGLGHNEQFF. DNA of the CDR3: TGTGCCAGCAGGGGGGGACTAGCGGGCCTGGGCCACAATGAGCAGTTCTTC.

The chain uses TRBV20-1 and TRBJ2-1, with 13 bases identical to TRBD2. The trim removed 6 bases at V and 7 bases at J, leaving 12 bases unmatched. Germline V lookup: CDR1 DFQATT, CDR2 SNEGSKA (reference sequence). The CDR3 runs to 16 residues. The CDR3 bases are TGCAGTGCCCGACTCACTAGCGGGAGGGCCGGGAATGAGCAGTTCTTC. As protein: CSARLTSGRAGNEQFF.

This chain links TRBV7-6 with TRBJ2-1, with D unclear. The V gene lost 0 bases and the J gene lost 4 bases, with 4 bases spanning the gap. The CDR3 runs to 13 residues. CDR1 SGHVS and CDR2 FNYEAQ come from the germline V gene. CDR3 sequence (DNA): TGTGCCAGCAGCTTAGCGGAGTACAATGAGCAGTTCTTC. It yields the protein CASSLAEYNEQFF.

The genes are TRBV7-9 and TRBJ1-4; TRBD1 is a possible D gene (5 bases). The V and J ends lost 5 bases and 7 bases respectively, with 11 bases between them. Germline V gene data show CDR1 as SEHNR and CDR2 as FQNEAQ (reference sequence). The CDR3 has 13 residues. Written as DNA, the CDR3 is TGTGCCAGCAGCGGGGCCTTAAGTGAAAAACTGTTTTTT. This translates into CASSGALSEKLFF.

The chain employs TRBV6-1 and TRBJ2-7; 9 bases match TRBD1. J was trimmed by 1 base and V by 5 bases; bases with no gene match: 3. This CDR3 has 14 amino acids. Germline V CDR1 and CDR2: MNHNS, SASEGT. Written as DNA, the CDR3 is TGTGCCAGCAGTCGGGGACAGGGATCCTACGAGCAGTACGTC. Translation: CASSRGQGSYEQYV.

Regarding this clonotype: Germline is not matched at one junction end, which may reflect a read error. The gene calls are TRBV2 and TRBJ2-5, with D possibly being TRBD1 (6 bases). CDR1 and CDR2 from the germline V gene are SNHLY and FYNNEI. This CDR3 region has 15 residues. The CDR3 protein is CASSDGGIQSQGSNF. CDR3 in DNA: TGTGCCAGCAGTGACGGCGGCATTCAATCTCAGGGGAGCAACTTC.

The gene calls are TRBV19 and TRBJ2-3; D possibly corresponds to TRBD2 (6 bases). Trimming pared 3 bases from V and 2 bases from J, leaving 9 bases between. This CDR3 is 14 amino acids long. Germline loops: CDR1 LNHDA, CDR2 SQIVND (reference sequence). CDR3 coding DNA: TGTGCCAGTAGTATCGGGACTCCCACAGATACGCAGTATTTT. Translated, it gives CASSIGTPTDTQYF.

The chain couples TRBV7-6 to TRBJ2-6, with D tentatively TRBD1 (6 bases). This CDR3 is built from 19 residues. Looked up from germline, CDR1 is SGHVS and CDR2 is FNYEAQ. Trimming removed 0 bases at V and 1 base at J, with 16 bases between. CDR3: CASSLAEGQLSSGANVLTF. DNA for the CDR3: TGTGCCAGCAGCTTAGCCGAAGGACAGCTAAGTTCTGGGGCCAACGTCCTGACTTTC.

The rearrangement joins TRBV30 to TRBJ1-1; no definite D call. Germline assignment: CDR1 GTSNPN and CDR2 SVGIG (reference sequence). The V end lost 2 bases, the J end lost 6 bases, and 13 bases lay between the germline ends. CDR3 size: 13 residues. The CDR3 region is CAWSQSEWAEAFF. In DNA, the CDR3 is TGTGCCTGGAGTCAGTCAGAGTGGGCTGAAGCTTTCTTT.

V gene TRBV29-1 combines with J gene TRBJ2-7; D might be TRBD1 (5 bases). V lost 8 bases, J lost 2 bases, and 16 bases lay in between. Germline loops: CDR1 SQVTM, CDR2 ANQGSEA. CDR3 length equals 13 residues. The CDR3 coding sequence is TGCAGCCCACCGAAGGCAGGGACCTACGAGCAGTACGTC. This sequence encodes CSPPKAGTYEQYV.

This chain uses TRBV5-4 with TRBJ2-1, with D tentatively TRBD2 (6 bases). CDR3 size: 15 residues. The V end lost 6 bases, the J end lost 3 bases, and 16 bases lay between the germline ends. Per germline, CDR1 SGHNT and CDR2 YYREEE (reference sequence). CDR3 sequence (DNA): TGTGCCAGCACCATGGAGCAGGGAGGCTACAATGAGCAGTTCTTC. This encodes CASTMEQGGYNEQFF.

CDR3 DNA sequence: TGTGCCAGCAGCTCCGGGGCAGTGATAGCCTACGAGCAGTACTTC. This sequence encodes CASSSGAVIAYEQYF. The rearrangement joins TRBV11-2 to TRBJ2-7; the D gene could be TRBD1 or TRBD2 (5 bases each). The CDR3 contains 15 residues. Between the trimmed V and J ends, which lost 4 bases and 2 bases, there was a span of 15 bases. The germline gives CDR1 SGHAT, CDR2 FQNNGV.

The V and J genes are TRBV13 and TRBJ1-1; D is undetermined. Trimming took 6 bases from V and 1 from J, leaving 6 bases between them. The CDR3 contains 12 residues. Germline CDR1 is PRHDT and CDR2 is FYEKMQ (reference sequence). This CDR3 is CASRVQNTEAFF. The CDR3 nucleotides read TGTGCCAGCAGGGTGCAGAACACTGAAGCTTTCTTT.

CDR3 coding DNA: TGTGCCAGTAGACAACCGGACAGGTCATACGGAGCTTTCTTT. Translation: CASRQPDRSYGAFF. V usage is TRBV19 and J usage is TRBJ1-1; 7 bases map to TRBD1. The CDR3 sequence is 14 residues long. After removal of 6 bases from V and 10 bases from J, the junction contained 14 bases not matched to a gene. Germline V lookup: CDR1 LNHDA, CDR2 SQIVND (reference sequence).

About this clonotype: Germline is not matched at one junction end, which may reflect a read error. V is TRBV6-2 or TRBV6-3 and J is TRBJ2-1, with 9 bases that match TRBD2. CDR1 is MNHEY, CDR2 SVGEGT, per germline. The CDR3 runs 16 residues. This CDR3 is CASSPDSGSLNNERFF. The DNA of the CDR3 is TGTGCCAGCAGTCCCGATAGCGGGAGCCTCAACAATGAGCGGTTCTTC.

V usage is TRBV7-8 and J usage is TRBJ2-5; D not certain. V dropped 6 bases and J dropped 2 bases, with 13 bases sitting between them. Per the germline V gene, CDR1 is SGHVS and CDR2 is FQNEAQ. The CDR3 is made up of 14 amino acids. In DNA form, the CDR3 reads TGTGCCAGCAGACATAACAGCGCTCAAGAGACCCAGTACTTC. This gives the protein CASRHNSAQETQYF.